This entry is about one T cell receptor (beta chain). The antigen is not known. Investigators isolated RNA and reverse transcribed it into cDNA to act as the sequencing template. The method was immunoSEQ multiplex PCR; TCRdb's version includes in-frame clones alone and lacks a portion of them. The repertoire includes about 170,000 clones, approximately 52% of them detected once, and approximately 16% sits in the top ten. These data belong to a study of CD8+ T cells in alopecia areata. Study overall: Treated patients were given oral tofacitinib, which was dosed at 5 to 10 mg twice daily.

Trimming pared 3 bases from V and 2 bases from J, leaving 14 bases between. This CDR3 contains 15 residues. CDR1 is SEHNR and CDR2 is FQNEAQ in the germline V gene (reference sequence). Treatment indicated: oral pan-JAK inhibitor, 5-10 mg twice daily. General observations from the study: Significant decreases in scalp clonality and expanded CD8+ clones followed tofacitinib treatment. Scalp and blood samples kept many expanded lesional clones throughout tofacitinib.

This TCR was sampled from a human donor with alopecia areata. The chain uses TRBV7-9 and TRBJ2-7; the D gene is possibly TRBD1 (5 bases). The material was CD4+ T cells sorted from blood, obtained between weeks 55 and 65, from a patient treated with tofacitinib. CDR3 sequence reads: CASSLGPKTAYEQYF. CDR3 in DNA: TGTGCCAGCAGCTTGGGCCCGAAGACAGCCTACGAGCAGTACTTC.